What follows is one T cell receptor (beta chain) and its context. Antigen specificity is unknown. This CDR3 has 15 amino acids. The V end lost 5 bases, the J end lost 0 bases, and 13 bases lay between the germline ends. The data were taken from a study of human T cells and chemical hapten exposure. On the study more broadly: Per-sample TCR yield variability stemmed mainly from small pooled library volume differences. Study-level points and caveats: Those TCRs sitting above 1 in 1000 frequency stayed the same with DPC sensitization.

Time point meaning: healthy volunteer bleed at 6 weeks. Before extraction, the whole blood was not fractionated, and total RNA was taken from it. In the library, unique molecular identifiers were attached to individual cDNA molecules. In the source study's methods: Between about 23,224 and 750,000 TCRs appeared in each sample, and the median stood at around 92,000. TCRdb redid the calling of the RACE reads with MiXCR, one entry per CDR3 protein. The V and J calls and clone size come from TCRdb's table, not from the authors' own analysis. The sample lists about 65,000 distinct CDR3 sequences, under 7.5% occurring once.

The rearrangement uses TRBV12-3 or TRBV12-4 and TRBJ1-1; D ambiguous. Specimen: whole blood. The sequence derives from a female donor in good health. Some clones in this sample may be carry-over from other donors' samples. CDR3 bases: TGTGCCAGCAGTCGTGGGCAGGCGATGAACACTGAAGCTTTCTTT. Amino acid sequence: CASSRGQAMNTEAFF.